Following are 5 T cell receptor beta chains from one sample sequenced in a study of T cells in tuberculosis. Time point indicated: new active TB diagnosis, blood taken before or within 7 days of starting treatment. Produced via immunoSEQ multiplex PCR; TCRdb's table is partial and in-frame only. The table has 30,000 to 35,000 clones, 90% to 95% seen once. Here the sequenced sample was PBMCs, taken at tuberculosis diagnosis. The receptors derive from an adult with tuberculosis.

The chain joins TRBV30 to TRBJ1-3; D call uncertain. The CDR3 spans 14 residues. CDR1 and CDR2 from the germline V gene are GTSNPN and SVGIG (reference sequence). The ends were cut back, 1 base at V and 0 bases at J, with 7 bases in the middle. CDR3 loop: CAWSAWSSGNTIYF. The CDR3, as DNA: TGTGCCTGGAGTGCCTGGAGCTCTGGAAACACCATATATTTT.

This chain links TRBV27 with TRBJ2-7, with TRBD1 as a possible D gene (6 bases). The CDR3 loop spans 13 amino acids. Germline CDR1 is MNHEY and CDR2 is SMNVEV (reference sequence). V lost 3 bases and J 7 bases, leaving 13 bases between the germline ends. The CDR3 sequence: CASSFQGGSEQYF. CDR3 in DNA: TGTGCCAGCAGTTTCCAAGGGGGTAGTGAGCAGTACTTC.

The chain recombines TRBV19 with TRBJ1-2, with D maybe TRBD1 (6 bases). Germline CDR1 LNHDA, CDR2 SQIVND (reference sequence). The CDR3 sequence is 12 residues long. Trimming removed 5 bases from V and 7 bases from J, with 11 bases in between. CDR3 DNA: TGTGCCAGTAGTCACCAGGGGCCTGGCTACACCTTC. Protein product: CASSHQGPGYTF. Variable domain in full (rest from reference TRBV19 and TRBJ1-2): DGGITQSPKYLFRKEGQNVTLSCEQNLNHDAMYWYRQDPGQGLRLIYYSQIVNDFQKGDIAEGYSVSREKKESFPLTVTSAQKNPTAFYLCASSHQGPGYTFGSGTRLTVV.

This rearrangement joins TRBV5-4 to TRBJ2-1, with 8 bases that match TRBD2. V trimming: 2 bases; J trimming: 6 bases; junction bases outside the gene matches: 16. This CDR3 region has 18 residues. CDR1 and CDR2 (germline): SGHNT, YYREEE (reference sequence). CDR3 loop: CASSFSITLAGGPNEQFF. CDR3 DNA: TGTGCCAGCAGCTTTTCAATCACCTTGGCGGGGGGCCCCAATGAGCAGTTCTTC.

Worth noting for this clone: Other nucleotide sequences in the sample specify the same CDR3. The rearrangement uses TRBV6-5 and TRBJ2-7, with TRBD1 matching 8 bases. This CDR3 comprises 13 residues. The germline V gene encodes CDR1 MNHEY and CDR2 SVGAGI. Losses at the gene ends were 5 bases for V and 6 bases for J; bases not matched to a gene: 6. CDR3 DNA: TGTGCCAGCAGTCCTAGGACAGGGCTCGAGCAGTACTTC. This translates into CASSPRTGLEQYF.